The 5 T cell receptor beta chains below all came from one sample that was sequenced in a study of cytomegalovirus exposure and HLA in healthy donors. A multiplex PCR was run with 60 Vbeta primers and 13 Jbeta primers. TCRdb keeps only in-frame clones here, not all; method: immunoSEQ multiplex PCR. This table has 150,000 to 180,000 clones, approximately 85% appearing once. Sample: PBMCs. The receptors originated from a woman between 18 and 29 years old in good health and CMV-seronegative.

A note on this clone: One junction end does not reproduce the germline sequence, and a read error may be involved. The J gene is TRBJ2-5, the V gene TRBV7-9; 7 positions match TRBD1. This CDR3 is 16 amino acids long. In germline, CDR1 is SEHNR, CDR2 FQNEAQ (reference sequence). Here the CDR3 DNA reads TGTTCCAGCAGCTTAGTGGGACAGAAATTCCAAGAGACCCAGTACTTC. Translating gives CSSSLVGQKFQETQYF.

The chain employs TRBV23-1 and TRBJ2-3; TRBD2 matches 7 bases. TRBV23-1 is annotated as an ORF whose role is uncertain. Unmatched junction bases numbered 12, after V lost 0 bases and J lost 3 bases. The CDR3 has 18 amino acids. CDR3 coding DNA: TGCGCCAGCAGTCAATCTTTATGGGGGGGGTCAGGGACAGATACGCAGTATTTT. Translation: CASSQSLWGGSGTDTQYF.

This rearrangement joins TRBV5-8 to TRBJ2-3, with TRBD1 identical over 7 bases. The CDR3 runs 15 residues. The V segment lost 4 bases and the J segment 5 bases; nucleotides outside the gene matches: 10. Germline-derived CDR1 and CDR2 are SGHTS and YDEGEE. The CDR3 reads CASSTYRGYQDTQYF. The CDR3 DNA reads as TGTGCCAGCAGCACGTACAGGGGTTATCAAGATACGCAGTATTTT.

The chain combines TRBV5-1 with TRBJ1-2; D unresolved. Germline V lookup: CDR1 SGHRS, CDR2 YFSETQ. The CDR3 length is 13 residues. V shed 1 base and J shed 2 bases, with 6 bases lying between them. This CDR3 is CASSLIRNYGYTF. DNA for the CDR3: TGCGCCAGCAGCTTGATCAGGAACTATGGCTACACCTTC.

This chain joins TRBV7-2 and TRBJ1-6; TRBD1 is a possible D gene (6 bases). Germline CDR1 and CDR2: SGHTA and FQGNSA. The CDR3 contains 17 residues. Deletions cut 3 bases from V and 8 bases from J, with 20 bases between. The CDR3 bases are TGTGCCAGCAGCTTGTTCGCTATCTGGACAGTGGATTCACCCCTCCACTTT. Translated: CASSLFAIWTVDSPLHF.